This entry lists 2 T cell receptor beta chains sequenced from one sample in a study of blood T cell repertoires in COVID-19. Repertoires were generated with immunoSEQ multiplex PCR, while TCRdb's copy carries only in-frame clones and drops some. The table shows about 170,000 clones, with 85% occurring only once. The specimen sequenced was peripheral blood. The receptor set was obtained from an elderly woman with COVID-19, enrolled during active disease.

The gene calls are TRBV5-6 and TRBJ2-1; D remains ambiguous. Per germline, CDR1 SGHDT and CDR2 YYEEEE. Trimming took off 4 bases at V and 6 bases at J, with 8 bases between the two ends. The CDR3 runs to 12 residues. The DNA for the CDR3 is TGTGCCAGCAGCCTAGACTCCAATGAGCAGTTCTTC. This gives the protein CASSLDSNEQFF.

The chain employs TRBV5-1 and TRBJ1-4; D not certain. The germline V and J ends were trimmed by 4 bases and 8 bases, with 15 bases remaining between them. The CDR3 has 14 amino acids. CDR1 and CDR2 from the germline V gene are SGHRS and YFSETQ. The CDR3 DNA reads TGCGCCAGCAGCCCCACCGCCGCCGGGGAAAAACTGTTTTTT. Encoded protein: CASSPTAAGEKLFF.